This T cell receptor beta chain stems from a study of shared clonotypes between healthy human individuals. It was at deep level that the assay was run. Sorted subsets were amplified in replicate PCRs using 150 to 250 ng DNA, roughly 30,000 T cell genomes. In the original workflow: ImmunoSEQ junction-only sequences lacked quality scores, so their filtering differed. Some clones are missing from TCRdb's copy, which holds only in-frame ones; the method was immunoSEQ multiplex PCR. That table is the source of V, J and clone size, and D and trimming were worked out from the DNA. Found here are 2,500,000 or so clones, 93% of them singletons; the top ten hold 0.35% to 0.45%. Trimming pared 1 base from V and 6 bases from J, leaving 10 bases between. The CDR3 length is 13 residues. The germline V gene has CDR1 SGHNT and CDR2 YENEEA. Of note for this clone: Its antigen is still unknown.

Points from the study as a whole: When naive CD4 clonotypes were compared across several donors, 4% to 5.5% were shared.

The receptor comes from a man younger than 35 in good health. Some clones in this sample may be carry-over from other donors' samples. The sequenced sample consisted of naive CD4+ T cells from PBMCs. Subset: CD45RA+ positively selected. V is TRBV11-3 and J is TRBJ2-7; D uncertain. The CDR3 DNA follows: TGTGCCAGCAGCTTAGTACTTCAGGCCGAGCAGTACTTC. This gives the protein CASSLVLQAEQYF.